A selection of T cell receptor beta chains follows, all from one sample in a study of siplizumab effects on memory and regulatory T cells. Generated by immunoSEQ multiplex PCR, the TCRdb table keeps only in-frame clones and is missing some. The sample shows about 15,000 clones, around 43% of them seen only once. The antigens these receptors bind are not known. The sequencing input was CFSE-low (dividing) CD4+ T cells sorted from an allogeneic mixed lymphocyte reaction. The origin of the receptors is a human donor in good health; the cells came from an allogeneic mixed lymphocyte reaction. Some clones in this sample may be carry-over from other donors' samples. CDR3s include the opening cysteine and the closing phenylalanine or tryptophan. The D gene is left open where the match is weak. The listing skips clone size in some rows; elsewhere it reads once, few, many or a size class.

clone_size,d_call,j_call,v_call,cdr3_aa,cdr3_nt
few,NA,TRBJ2-7,TRBV6-1,CASRGSSIHEQYF,TGTGCCAGCCGCGGGTCATCCATCCACGAGCAGTACTTC
many,NA,TRBJ2-7,TRBV6-5,CASSYSKRISYEQYF,TGTGCCAGCAGTTACTCGAAACGCATCTCCTACGAGCAGTACTTC
many,NA,TRBJ2-7,TRBV2,CASSEWRVYEQYF,TGTGCCAGCAGTGAATGGAGGGTCTACGAGCAGTACTTC
NA,NA,TRBJ2-1,TRBV6-1,CASRTPSSNEQFF,TGTGCCAGCAGAACCCCCTCGTCGAATGAGCAGTTCTTC
medium-sized,NA,TRBJ2-5,TRBV28,CASWRENQETQYF,TGTGCCAGCTGGAGGGAAAACCAAGAGACCCAGTACTTC
NA,NA,TRBJ2-7,TRBV7-3,CASSPWDSNYEQYF,TGTGCCAGCAGCCCGTGGGACTCAAACTACGAGCAGTACTTC
few,NA,TRBJ1-2,TRBV5-1,CASSLAVDGYTF,TGCGCCAGCAGCTTGGCGGTGGATGGCTACACCTTC
NA,NA,TRBJ2-2,TRBV6-1,CASSATGWQSGGELFF,TGTGCCAGCAGTGCCACGGGCTGGCAGTCAGGCGGGGAGCTGTTTTTT
NA,NA,TRBJ2-7,TRBV19,CASSMGVAPTYEQYF,TGTGCCAGTAGTATGGGCGTAGCGCCTACCTACGAGCAGTACTTC
NA,NA,TRBJ1-1,TRBV5-1,CASSLEGMNTEAFF,TGCGCCAGCAGCTTGGAGGGGATGAACACTGAAGCTTTCTTT
NA,NA,TRBJ2-5,TRBV4-1,CASSQGTMETQYF,TGCGCCAGCAGCCAAGGAACGATGGAGACCCAGTACTTC
NA,TRBD1,TRBJ2-7,TRBV18,CASSGTGGIYEQYF,TGTGCCAGCTCAGGAACAGGGGGCATCTACGAGCAGTACTTC
NA,TRBD1,TRBJ1-1,TRBV20-1,CSPGGNTEAFF,TGCAGCCCAGGGGGCAACACTGAAGCTTTCTTT
NA,NA,TRBJ2-3,TRBV6-1,CASSDWPGNTQYF,TGTGCCAGCAGTGACTGGCCAGGAAATACGCAGTATTTT
NA,NA,TRBJ1-5,TRBV18,CASSPKEKNQPQHF,TGTGCCAGCTCACCGAAAGAAAAAAATCAGCCCCAGCATTTT
few,NA,TRBJ1-2,TRBV18,CASSPAGLDYGYTF,TGTGCCAGCTCACCCGCCGGGTTGGACTATGGCTACACCTTC
NA,NA,TRBJ2-7,TRBV4-2,CASSQDSGFRYF,TGTGCCAGCAGCCAAGATTCAGGATTCCGATACTTC
few,TRBD1,TRBJ2-1,TRBV7-8,CASSSSNDRVRNEQFF,TGTGCCAGCAGCTCCTCGAACGACAGGGTGCGAAATGAGCAGTTCTTC
few,NA,TRBJ2-7,TRBV10-2,CASSAASLKGPEQYF,TGCGCCAGCAGTGCGGCCTCCCTTAAGGGGCCCGAGCAGTACTTC
NA,TRBD1,TRBJ1-1,TRBV28,CASIGQGNTEAFF,TGTGCCAGCATAGGACAGGGAAACACTGAAGCTTTCTTT
few,TRBD1,TRBJ2-7,TRBV29-1,CSVTDFGTGGSYEQYF,TGCAGCGTGACCGACTTCGGGACAGGGGGTTCCTACGAGCAGTACTTC
few,TRBD2,TRBJ2-5,TRBV13,CASSPGLAGGFQETQYF,TGTGCCAGCAGCCCCGGACTAGCGGGAGGATTCCAAGAGACCCAGTACTTC
NA,NA,TRBJ2-7,TRBV11-2,CASSSPGGGRGYYEQYF,TGTGCCAGCAGCTCCCCCGGGGGTGGTAGGGGATACTACGAGCAGTACTTC
few,TRBD1,TRBJ1-1,TRBV13,CASSSRSGTGGAERIREAFF,TGTGCCAGCAGCTCCCGATCTGGGACAGGGGGGGCCGAAAGGATCCGCGAAGCTTTCTTT
few,NA,TRBJ2-1,TRBV9,CASSDYSSYNEQFF,TGTGCCAGCAGCGATTACAGCTCCTACAATGAGCAGTTCTTC
few,TRBD1,TRBJ1-6,TRBV11-2,CASSLRRQGLNSPLHF,TGTGCCAGCAGCTTACGGAGACAGGGGCTTAATTCACCCCTCCACTTT
NA,NA,TRBJ1-4,TRBV7-2,CASSLAGTINEKLFF,TGTGCCAGCAGCTTAGCGGGGACGATTAATGAAAAACTGTTTTTT
NA,NA,TRBJ1-3,TRBV5-6,CASSFVGYSGNTIYF,TGTGCCAGCAGCTTCGTCGGATACTCTGGAAACACCATATATTTT
NA,NA,TRBJ2-2,TRBV28,CASSLNIDNTGELFF,TGTGCCAGCAGTCTTAATATAGACAACACCGGGGAGCTGTTTTTT
NA,NA,TRBJ2-7,TRBV30,CAWSEIYEQYF,TGTGCCTGGAGTGAGATCTACGAGCAGTACTTC
NA,NA,TRBJ2-3,TRBV19,CASSPTGTDTQYF,TGTGCCAGTAGTCCGACAGGTACAGATACGCAGTATTTT
NA,NA,TRBJ1-2,TRBV14,CASSQVRVDGYTF,TGTGCCAGCAGCCAAGTCAGGGTTGATGGCTACACCTTC
medium-sized,TRBD1,TRBJ2-7,TRBV2,CASLGTASSYEQYF,TGTGCCAGCTTAGGGACAGCTAGCTCCTACGAGCAGTACTTC
NA,NA,TRBJ2-1,TRBV7-2,CASSRTEGEQFF,TGTGCCAGCAGCCGGACAGAGGGAGAGCAGTTCTTC
NA,NA,TRBJ2-7,TRBV2,CASAELAQRKQYF,TGTGCCAGCGCGGAGCTAGCGCAAAGAAAGCAGTACTTC
few,NA,TRBJ2-2,TRBV7-2,CASSMGYGELFF,TGTGCCAGCAGCATGGGTTACGGGGAGCTGTTTTTT
NA,NA,TRBJ2-7,TRBV5-1,CASSLVFGETYEQYF,TGCGCCAGCAGCTTGGTGTTTGGCGAAACCTACGAGCAGTACTTC
NA,NA,TRBJ1-2,TRBV21-1,CASSTKDKNRNYGYTF,TGTGCCAGCAGCACAAAGGACAAAAACCGAAACTATGGCTACACCTTC
NA,NA,TRBJ2-2,TRBV10-2,CASSGYGELFF,TGCGCCAGCAGTGGATACGGGGAGCTGTTTTTT
NA,TRBD1,TRBJ2-2,TRBV29-1,CSAIRDRTNTGELFF,TGCAGCGCCATTAGGGACAGGACGAACACCGGGGAGCTGTTTTTT
few,NA,TRBJ1-5,TRBV2,CASSEDRFTVSNQPQHF,TGTGCCAGCAGTGAAGACAGGTTCACCGTTAGCAATCAGCCCCAGCATTTT
NA,TRBD1,TRBJ2-1,TRBV6-1,CASSVRGTGGRNEQFF,TGTGCCAGCAGTGTTAGAGGGACAGGGGGCAGGAATGAGCAGTTCTTC
NA,TRBD1,TRBJ2-1,TRBV18,CASSQRTGGIYNEQFF,TGTGCCAGCTCACAGAGGACAGGGGGCATCTACAATGAGCAGTTCTTC
NA,NA,TRBJ2-1,TRBV7-3,CASSRTEGEQFF,TGTGCCAGCAGCCGGACAGAGGGAGAGCAGTTCTTC
NA,NA,TRBJ2-7,TRBV2,CASSGGLFPYEQYF,TGTGCCAGCAGTGGCGGTCTCTTCCCCTACGAGCAGTACTTC
NA,TRBD1,TRBJ2-3,TRBV5-1,CASSLPTGGSTDTQYF,TGCGCCAGCAGCTTGCCGACAGGGGGTAGCACAGATACGCAGTATTTT
NA,TRBD2,TRBJ2-1,TRBV19,CASSPRTSGGPYNEQFF,TGTGCCAGTAGTCCGCGGACTAGCGGAGGGCCCTACAATGAGCAGTTCTTC
NA,TRBD1,TRBJ2-7,TRBV5-4,CASSSGTARYEQYF,TGTGCCAGCAGTTCCGGGACAGCCAGATACGAGCAGTACTTC
NA,NA,TRBJ1-1,TRBV12-5,CASGWAARAFEAFF,TGTGCTAGTGGTTGGGCCGCCAGGGCGTTTGAAGCTTTCTTT